The text below deals with one T cell receptor (beta chain). This clonotype occurred many times. Its antigen remains undetermined. No base-level quality is on record; no much larger clone is a single base apart. TCR beta CDR3 regions were amplified from RNA transcripts. For the first round of RT-PCR on the TCR CDR3, the HTBI primer set was used together with the Qiagen OneStep RT-PCR kit. Libraries were constructed in a second round of multiplex PCR, after which size selection and purification were carried out. Sequencing of the libraries was done on an Illumina HiSeq2000 using paired-end 100 bp reads. In the original analysis: Raw data were processed with SOAPnuke, discarding reads with adapters, uncalled bases, mean Phred below 15, or no exact constant-primer or identifier match. High-quality paired reads were merged with COPE v1.2.5, and unique nucleotide sequences were defined as clonotypes. MiTCR v1.1 was used to align the clonotypes against IMGT TRBV, TRBD and TRBJ reference segments. The analysis included only V-J combinations with a frequency above 0.0001, which together covered 99% to 99.2% of the repertoires. A TCS score was defined as the ratio between F50 (clonal expansion) and ExV (chaos), using BLOSUM62-based TCRdist between CDR3 peptides within each V-J. Welch's t-statistics and random forest reduced 514 V-J features to roughly 13, which were used in a naive Bayes classifier (R e1071). Thyroid-blood repertoire similarity was quantified with the Morisita-Horn index. TCRdb reran the public reads through fastp at Q25 and MiXCR, keeping productive beta chains. For every CDR3 protein sequence, its rows merge into one entry that carries the most common genes and DNA. For this entry, the V and J calls and clone size follow TCRdb and not the study's own pipeline. The table for this sample lists hundreds of thousands of distinct CDR3 sequences; approximately 14% of them were counted only once. Over 3.5% of the sample comes from the top ten.

The data belong to a study of T cells in Graves' hyperthyroidism and ophthalmopathy (dated 2019 in TCRdb). Regarding the complete study: Peripheral blood samples were taken at the time of initial diagnosis, prior to any treatment. The paper reports TCR Vbeta CDR3 sequencing of roughly 140 peripheral blood samples: 40 or so ophthalmopathy, fewer than 85 hyperthyroidism and some 17 progressor patients. In addition, the study compared T-cell repertoires in thyroid tissue and in blood from roughly six Graves' hyperthyroidism patients. The 90 or so discovery patients were randomly split 7:3 into training and test sets. Following sampling, methimazole starting at 30 mg daily was given to hyperthyroidism patients, and high-dose intravenous methylprednisolone was given to ophthalmopathy patients. Prospective prediction of ophthalmopathy was tested in an independent validation cohort of 18 to 20 hyperthyroidism patients and 17 patients who later progressed to ophthalmopathy. To identify TCR V-J signatures that set the groups apart, the researchers used a discovery cohort of about a hundred patients, made up of around 40 with Graves' ophthalmopathy and about 59 with stable Graves' hyperthyroidism.

In the germline V gene, CDR1 corresponds to SGHAT and CDR2 to FQNNGV. V and J are trimmed by 10 bases and 6 bases, and the gene matches miss 15 bases of the junction. Spanning cysteine to phenylalanine, the CDR3 consists of 15 amino acids. Only the CDR3 part of the read is kept: 45 bases, read in frame from the first base. Ophthalmopathy patients had moderately to severely active disease, Clinical Activity Score of at least 3, NOSPECS grade of at least 4, and duration under 3 months. Exclusion was applied to patients with uncontrolled infections, other autoimmune diseases, pregnancy or lactation. Diagnoses were based on clinical symptoms, serum thyroxine and TRAb, thyroid ultrasound and orbital computed tomography. Ficoll-Paque density gradient centrifugation was used to isolate PBMCs from approximately 10 ml of fresh peripheral blood. Total RNA was extracted with Trizol reagent, and quality was checked on an Agilent 2100 Bioanalyzer.

Findings and caveats that apply to the study as a whole: In validation, progression to ophthalmopathy was predicted by the model with 70.59% sensitivity and under 85% specificity, a median of about 6.8 months before onset. No statistical method was used to set the sample size in advance, and investigators knew the group allocation. Ophthalmopathy was separated from stable hyperthyroidism by a 13 V-J signature model, with 87.88% sensitivity and 81% to 82% specificity obtained in cross-validation and 80%/75% obtained in testing. Most expanded thyroid clonotypes (frequency above 0.001) were also detected in blood, suggesting blood repertoires may reflect thyroid immune responses.

The material sequenced was blood. This receptor was obtained from a woman aged 40 to 50 with Graves' ophthalmopathy. This chain joins TRBV11-2 to TRBJ2-7; the junction holds 10 bases that match TRBD2. The CDR3 protein sequence reads: CAITATGTSESEQYF. The base sequence is TGTGCCATCACCGCTACCGGGACTAGCGAAAGCGAGCAGTACTTC.